Sequencing of this T cell receptor beta chain was carried out in a study of post-analysis software for immune sequencing data. For the study at large: Progressive-relapsing, secondary progressive and relapsing-remitting multiple sclerosis were among the disease courses included.

Notes on this clonotype: What it binds is unknown.

TCR beta libraries were prepared from cDNA with unique molecular identifiers. Each sample of about 0.9 to 10 million input T cells yielded around 500,000 cDNA molecules, so each molecule approximated one T cell. TCRdb independently ran MiXCR on the PCR reads; one entry per CDR3 protein. The sample includes more than 450,000 distinct CDR3 sequences, 44% seen only once; the top ten take more than 1.5%. Study findings and constraints: Comparison of patients with controls showed 5 or 6 TRBV segments more frequent in patients, TRBV5-6, TRBV5-1 and TRBV20-1 among them. A significant reduction in normalized Chao1 diversity was observed in multiple sclerosis patients versus controls.

Germline CDR1 reads SGHRS; CDR2 reads YFSETQ. V gave up 0 bases and J gave up 5 bases, with 8 bases separating them. The CDR3 is 14 amino acids. This clonotype was obtained from a girl aged 5-17 years with multiple sclerosis. Sequenced: blood. V gene TRBV5-1 combines with J gene TRBJ2-2; tentatively, D is TRBD1 (6 bases). CDR3 in amino acids: CASSLDTGTGELFF. In nucleotides, the CDR3 is TGCGCCAGCAGCTTGGACACAGGGACCGGGGAGCTGTTTTTT.